The clone carrying this T cell receptor beta chain was picked up a small number of times. What it binds is unknown. The data were taken from a study of identical twins' blood T cells. Study at large: About 50 million reads came from approximately twelve libraries, six alpha, six beta.

Study outcomes and limitations: Twin similarity might stem from environmental factors, not only genetics.

Methods used by the authors: Each library had about 2 to 4 million CDR3 reads and about 90,000 to nearly 500,000 clonotypes. TCRdb processed the 5' RACE reads anew with MiXCR; each CDR3 protein has one entry. The authors' filters were not applied to this entry. This table holds roughly 380,000 distinct CDR3 sequences, about 28% found once. The CDR3 is made up of 15 amino acids. In germline, CDR1 is MNHEY, CDR2 SVGEGT. Trimming stripped 6 bases from V and 2 bases from J, with 16 bases between. Sequencing was done on a sample of PBMCs. The chain employs TRBV6-2 or TRBV6-3 and TRBJ1-1, with a weak D call TRBD1 (6 bases). This TCR was sampled from a woman aged 18 to 49 in good health. CDR3: CASSLTGFFNTEAFF. In DNA, the CDR3 is TGTGCCAGCAGCCTAACAGGGTTCTTTAACACTGAAGCTTTCTTT.